This entry lists 14 T cell receptor beta chains sequenced from one sample in a study of T cells in Graves' hyperthyroidism and ophthalmopathy. TCR beta CDR3 sequences were amplified from RNA transcripts. An initial round of RT-PCR targeting the TCR CDR3 relied on the HTBI primer set. TCRdb analysed the multiplex PCR reads with MiXCR anew, one entry per CDR3 protein. The table has about 260,000 distinct CDR3 sequences, approximately 16% seen once. The sequencing input was blood. The receptors here all came from a woman aged 18-29 years with Graves' ophthalmopathy.

The J gene is TRBJ2-1, the V gene TRBV7-2, with 7 bases matching TRBD2. This CDR3 contains 17 residues. V was pared by 2 bases and J by 6 bases, with 13 bases of the junction left unmatched. Germline V CDR1 and CDR2: SGHTA, FQGNSA. The CDR3 sequence is CASSLLPHGRIANEQFF. The CDR3 nucleotides read TGTGCCAGCAGCTTACTACCTCACGGGAGGATAGCCAATGAGCAGTTCTTC.

This clonotype was counted ten times or more. V usage is TRBV20-1 and J usage is TRBJ1-2; D remains unclear. The CDR3 is made up of 14 amino acids. Trimming shortened V by 0 bases and J by 2 bases, and 10 bases separated the two germline ends. Germline V gives CDR1 DFQATT, CDR2 SNEGSKA (reference sequence). DNA of the CDR3: TGCAGTGCTAGAGATCGCCGCAAGAACTATGGCTACACCTTC. Translation: CSARDRRKNYGYTF.

J is TRBJ2-7 and V is TRBV20-1; 8 nucleotides line up with TRBD2. Germline loops: CDR1 DFQATT, CDR2 SNEGSKA (reference sequence). V shed 3 bases, J shed 2 bases, and the junction held 3 bases outside the gene matches. The CDR3 consists of 13 residues. The CDR3 sequence: CSASKREPYEQYF. Written as DNA, the CDR3 is TGCAGTGCTAGTAAGCGGGAGCCCTACGAGCAGTACTTC.

Points on this clonotype: This clone may be a read error of a much larger clone one base away. This sequence joins TRBV6-5 and TRBJ2-7; a possible D gene is TRBD1 (6 bases). Germline CDR1 MNHEY, CDR2 SVGAGI. Trimming took off 2 bases at V and 0 bases at J, with 8 bases between the two ends. The CDR3 runs to 14 residues. DNA of the CDR3: TGTGCCAGCAGTTACCGGGACACCTCCTACGAGCAGTACTTC. Translation: CASSYRDTSYEQYF.

This clonotype was counted only a few times. This chain joins TRBV29-1 and TRBJ2-3; D is perhaps TRBD1 (5 bases). CDR3 size: 14 residues. Germline-derived CDR1 and CDR2 are SQVTM and ANQGSEA. V was pared by 4 bases and J by 0 bases, with 11 bases between. This CDR3 is CSVGQKLSTDTQYF. The CDR3 nucleotides read TGCAGCGTTGGACAGAAACTTAGCACAGATACGCAGTATTTT.

The table lists this clonotype with many counts. This chain joins TRBV2 and TRBJ2-5; tentatively, D is TRBD2 (6 bases). The V and J ends lost 6 bases and 2 bases respectively, with 22 bases between them. Germline-derived CDR1 and CDR2 are SNHLY and FYNNEI. CDR3 size: 17 residues. CDR3 region: CASRQMVLAISQETQYF. In DNA form, the CDR3 reads TGTGCCAGCAGGCAGATGGTACTAGCTATATCACAAGAGACCCAGTACTTC.

The chain combines TRBV9 with TRBJ2-3; D possibly corresponds to TRBD1 (5 bases). Between the trimmed V and J ends, which lost 2 bases and 2 bases, there was a span of 9 bases. This CDR3 has 14 residues. Germline V CDR1 and CDR2: SGDLS, YYNGEE. The CDR3 region is CASSVSQATDTQYF. CDR3 in DNA: TGTGCCAGCAGCGTCTCACAGGCCACAGATACGCAGTATTTT. The whole variable domain, filled in from reference TRBV9 and TRBJ2-3, reads DSGVTQTPKHLITATGQRVTLRCSPRSGDLSVYWYQQSLDQGLQFLIQYYNGEERAKGNILERFSAQQFPDLHSELNLSSLELGDSALYFCASSVSQATDTQYFGPGTRLTVL.

This clonotype was detected ten times or more. V gene TRBV6-1 combines with J gene TRBJ1-2, with TRBD1 as a possible D gene (5 bases). V lost 5 bases to trimming and J lost 4 bases, with 14 bases between them. The CDR3 covers 14 residues. Per germline, CDR1 MNHNS and CDR2 SASEGT. For the CDR3, the DNA is TGTGCCAGCAGTTTCCAGCAGGGATCCTATGGCTACACCTTC. The encoded protein is CASSFQQGSYGYTF.

In this sample, this clonotype turned up many times. The rearrangement uses TRBV6-1 and TRBJ1-3; D might be TRBD1 (5 bases). CDR3 length equals 15 residues. The germline CDR1 and CDR2 sequences are MNHNS and SASEGT. V dropped 2 bases and J dropped 4 bases, with 12 bases sitting between them. CDR3 sequence reads: CASSEPGLGGNTIYF. CDR3 sequence (DNA): TGTGCCAGCAGTGAACCAGGGTTGGGCGGAAACACCATATATTTT.

This clonotype was recorded at least ten times. This chain links TRBV24-1 with TRBJ2-2; either TRBD1 or TRBD2 may supply D (5 bases each). The CDR3 is 16 residues long. With 5 bases removed from V and 3 bases from J, the gap between germline ends came to 15 bases. Germline CDR1 is KGHDR and CDR2 is SFDVKD. The CDR3 reads CATSGTPGPYTGELFF. The CDR3 DNA sequence: TGTGCCACCAGTGGAACACCGGGACCATACACCGGGGAGCTGTTTTTT.

This clonotype was counted at least ten times. This sequence joins TRBV14 and TRBJ1-6; D perhaps matches TRBD1 (5 bases). CDR3 length equals 15 residues. CDR1 is SGHDN and CDR2 is FVKESK in the germline V gene. V dropped 4 bases and J dropped 10 bases, with 17 bases sitting between them. The CDR3: CASSPPGLGASPLHF. The CDR3 DNA is TGTGCCAGCAGCCCACCGGGCCTAGGGGCCTCACCCCTCCACTTT.

There are many counts of this clonotype. The genes are TRBV12-3 or TRBV12-4 and TRBJ1-1; 7 nucleotides line up with TRBD1. This CDR3 contains 16 residues. V shed 3 bases, J shed 7 bases, and the junction held 14 bases outside the gene matches. The CDR3 loop reads CASSFGKGAKGGEAFF. CDR3 nucleotide sequence: TGTGCCAGCAGTTTCGGGAAGGGGGCAAAAGGAGGTGAAGCTTTCTTT.

This clonotype was seen ten or more times. V usage is TRBV7-9 and J usage is TRBJ2-5; D may correspond to TRBD1 or TRBD2 (5 bases each). CDR1 is SEHNR, CDR2 FQNEAQ, per germline (reference sequence). V was trimmed by 1 base and J by 5 bases, leaving 11 bases between them. This CDR3 has 14 amino acids. CDR3 sequence (DNA): TGTGCCAGCAGCTTAGGGGGGATCGGCGAGACCCAGTACTTC. Residues: CASSLGGIGETQYF.

This clonotype was seen ten or more times. This chain uses TRBV5-6 with TRBJ1-6; 7 bases align to TRBD1. The junction had 5 bases not matched to a gene; V was cut back by 2 bases and J by 6 bases. CDR3 length: 15 residues. Per the germline V gene, CDR1 is SGHDT and CDR2 is YYEEEE. The CDR3 region is CASSFTGTVNSPLHF. The CDR3 nucleotides read TGTGCCAGCAGCTTCACCGGGACAGTTAATTCACCCCTCCACTTT.